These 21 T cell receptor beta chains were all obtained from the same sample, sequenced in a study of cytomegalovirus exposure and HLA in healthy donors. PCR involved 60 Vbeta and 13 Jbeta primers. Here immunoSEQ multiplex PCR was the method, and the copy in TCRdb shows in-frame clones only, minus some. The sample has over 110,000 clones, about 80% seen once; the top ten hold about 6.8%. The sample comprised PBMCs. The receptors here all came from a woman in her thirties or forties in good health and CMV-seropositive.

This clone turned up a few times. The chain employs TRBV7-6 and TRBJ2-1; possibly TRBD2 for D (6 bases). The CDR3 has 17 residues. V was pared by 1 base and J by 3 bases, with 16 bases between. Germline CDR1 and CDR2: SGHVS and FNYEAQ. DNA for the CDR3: TGTGCCAGCAGCTTAGAGGTGGGGACGGGGGACTACAATGAGCAGTTCTTC. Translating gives CASSLEVGTGDYNEQFF.

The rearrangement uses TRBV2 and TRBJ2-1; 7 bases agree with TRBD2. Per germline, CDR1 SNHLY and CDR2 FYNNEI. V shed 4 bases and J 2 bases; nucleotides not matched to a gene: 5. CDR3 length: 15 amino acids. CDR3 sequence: CASSAIAGPYNEQFF. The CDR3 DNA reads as TGTGCCAGCAGTGCGATAGCGGGCCCCTACAATGAGCAGTTCTTC.

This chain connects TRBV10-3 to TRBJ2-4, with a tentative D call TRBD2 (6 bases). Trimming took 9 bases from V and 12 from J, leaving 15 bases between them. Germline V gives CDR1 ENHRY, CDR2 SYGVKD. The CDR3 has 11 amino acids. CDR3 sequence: CAIGGWDNQYF. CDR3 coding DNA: TGTGCCATAGGAGGGTGGGATAATCAGTACTTC.

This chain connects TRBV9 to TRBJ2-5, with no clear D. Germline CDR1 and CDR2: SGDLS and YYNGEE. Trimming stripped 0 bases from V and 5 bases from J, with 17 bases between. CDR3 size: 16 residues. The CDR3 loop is CASSVAPGKSGETQYF. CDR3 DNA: TGTGCCAGCAGCGTAGCTCCAGGAAAGAGTGGGGAGACCCAGTACTTC.

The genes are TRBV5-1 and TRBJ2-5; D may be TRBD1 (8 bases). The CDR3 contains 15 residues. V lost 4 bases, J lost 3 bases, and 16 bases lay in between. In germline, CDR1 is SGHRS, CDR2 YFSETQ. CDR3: CASSPGQGGEETQYF. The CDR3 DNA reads TGCGCCAGCAGCCCAGGACAGGGAGGGGAAGAGACCCAGTACTTC.

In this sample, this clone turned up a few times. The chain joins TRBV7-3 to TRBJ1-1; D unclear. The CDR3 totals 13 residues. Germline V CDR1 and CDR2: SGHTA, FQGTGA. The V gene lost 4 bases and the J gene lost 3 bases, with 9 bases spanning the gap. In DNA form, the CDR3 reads TGTGCCAGCAGCTATCTCCGGGACACTGAAGCTTTCTTT. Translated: CASSYLRDTEAFF. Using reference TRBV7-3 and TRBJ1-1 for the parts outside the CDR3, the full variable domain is GAGVSQTPSNKVTEKGKYVELRCDPISGHTALYWYRQSLGQGPEFLIYFQGTGAADDSGLPNDRFFAVRPEGSVSTLKIQRTERGDSAVYLCASSYLRDTEAFFGQGTRLTVV.

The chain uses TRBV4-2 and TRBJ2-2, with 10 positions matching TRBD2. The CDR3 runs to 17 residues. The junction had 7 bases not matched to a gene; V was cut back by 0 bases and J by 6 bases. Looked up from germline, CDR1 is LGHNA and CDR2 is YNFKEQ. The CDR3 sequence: CASSQDSLAGVSGELFF. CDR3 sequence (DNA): TGTGCCAGCAGCCAAGATTCTCTAGCGGGAGTGTCCGGGGAGCTGTTTTTT.

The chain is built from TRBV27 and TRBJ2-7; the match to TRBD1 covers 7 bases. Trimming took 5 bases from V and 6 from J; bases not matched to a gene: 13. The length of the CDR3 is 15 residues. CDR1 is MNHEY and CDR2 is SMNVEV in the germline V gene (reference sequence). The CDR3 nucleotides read TGTGCCAGCAGTCACACGACAGGGAGTAGGGGCGAGCAGTACTTC. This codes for CASSHTTGSRGEQYF.

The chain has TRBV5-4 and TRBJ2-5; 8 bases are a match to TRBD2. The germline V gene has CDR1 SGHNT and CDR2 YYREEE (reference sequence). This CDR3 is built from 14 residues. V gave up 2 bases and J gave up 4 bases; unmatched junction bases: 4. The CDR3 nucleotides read TGTGCCAGCAGCTTTCGGCTAGCGGGAGAGACCCAGTACTTC. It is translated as CASSFRLAGETQYF.

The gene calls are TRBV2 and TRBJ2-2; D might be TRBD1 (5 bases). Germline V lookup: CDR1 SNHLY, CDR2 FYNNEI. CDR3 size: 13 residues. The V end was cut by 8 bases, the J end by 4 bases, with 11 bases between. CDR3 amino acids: CASGRVVTGELFF. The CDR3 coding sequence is TGTGCCAGCGGCAGGGTGGTCACCGGGGAGCTGTTTTTT.

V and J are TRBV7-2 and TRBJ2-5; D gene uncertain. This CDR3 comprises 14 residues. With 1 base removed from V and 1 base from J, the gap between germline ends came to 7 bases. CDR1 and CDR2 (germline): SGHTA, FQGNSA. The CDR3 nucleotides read TGTGCCAGCAGCTTAGGACTCTCCCAAGAGACCCAGTACTTC. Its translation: CASSLGLSQETQYF.

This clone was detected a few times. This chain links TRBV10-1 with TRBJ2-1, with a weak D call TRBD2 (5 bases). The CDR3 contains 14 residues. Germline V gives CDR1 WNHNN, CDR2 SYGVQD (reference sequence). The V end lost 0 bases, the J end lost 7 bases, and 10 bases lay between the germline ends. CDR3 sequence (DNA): TGCGCCAGCAGTGAGTCGCCTAGCCTAAATGAGCAGTTCTTC. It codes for CASSESPSLNEQFF.

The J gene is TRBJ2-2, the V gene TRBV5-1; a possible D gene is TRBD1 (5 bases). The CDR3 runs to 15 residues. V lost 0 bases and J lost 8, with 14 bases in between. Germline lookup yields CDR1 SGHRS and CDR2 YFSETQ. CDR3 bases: TGCGCCAGCAGCTTGGAGGGTGCAGGGCCTGGGGAGCTGTTTTTT. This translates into CASSLEGAGPGELFF.

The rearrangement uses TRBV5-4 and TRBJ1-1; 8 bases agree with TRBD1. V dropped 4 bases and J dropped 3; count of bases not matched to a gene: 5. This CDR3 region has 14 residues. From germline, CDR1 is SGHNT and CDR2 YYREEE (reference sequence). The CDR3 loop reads CASSPRGRDTEAFF. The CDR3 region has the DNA TGTGCCAGCAGCCCCAGGGGGCGAGACACTGAAGCTTTCTTT.

CDR3 amino acids: CASWDRPGEQYF. The CDR3 nucleotides are TGTGCCAGCTGGGACAGACCGGGCGAGCAGTACTTC. The chain couples TRBV6-5 to TRBJ2-7; TRBD1 matches 7 bases. This CDR3 contains 12 residues. Germline V CDR1 and CDR2: MNHEY, SVGAGI. V lost 8 bases, J lost 6 bases, and 7 bases stayed unmatched.

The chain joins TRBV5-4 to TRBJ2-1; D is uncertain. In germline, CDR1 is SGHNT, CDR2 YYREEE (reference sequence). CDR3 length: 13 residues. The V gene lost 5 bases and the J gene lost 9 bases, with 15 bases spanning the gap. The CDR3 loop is CASSTAALTEQFF. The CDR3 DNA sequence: TGTGCCAGCAGTACCGCGGCTCTAACTGAGCAGTTCTTC.

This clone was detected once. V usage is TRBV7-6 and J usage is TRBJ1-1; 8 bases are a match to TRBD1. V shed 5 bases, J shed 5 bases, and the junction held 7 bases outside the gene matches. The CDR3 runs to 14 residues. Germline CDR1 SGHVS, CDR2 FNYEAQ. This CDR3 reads CASSRGQGGTEAFF. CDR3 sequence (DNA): TGTGCCAGCAGCAGAGGACAGGGAGGGACTGAAGCTTTCTTT.

The CDR3 reads CASSRLAGEGYEQYF. The CDR3 DNA is TGTGCCAGCAGCCGACTAGCGGGGGAGGGATACGAGCAGTACTTC. The gene calls are TRBV11-3 and TRBJ2-7; the match to TRBD2 covers 12 bases. The trim removed 5 bases at V and 4 bases at J, leaving 6 bases unmatched. The CDR3 covers 15 residues. Germline CDR1 SGHNT, CDR2 YENEEA.

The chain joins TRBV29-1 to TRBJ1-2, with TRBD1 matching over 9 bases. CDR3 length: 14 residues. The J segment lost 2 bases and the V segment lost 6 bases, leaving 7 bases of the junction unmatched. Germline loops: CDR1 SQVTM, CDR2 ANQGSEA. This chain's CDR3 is CSVPTGGKNYGYTF. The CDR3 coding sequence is TGCAGCGTGCCTACAGGGGGCAAGAACTATGGCTACACCTTC.

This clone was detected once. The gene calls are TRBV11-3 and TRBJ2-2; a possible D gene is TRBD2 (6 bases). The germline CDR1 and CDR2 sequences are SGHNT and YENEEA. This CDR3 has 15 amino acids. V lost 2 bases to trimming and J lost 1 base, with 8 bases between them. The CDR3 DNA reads TGTGCCAGCAGCTTAATTAGCGGGAACACCGGGGAGCTGTTTTTT. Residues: CASSLISGNTGELFF.

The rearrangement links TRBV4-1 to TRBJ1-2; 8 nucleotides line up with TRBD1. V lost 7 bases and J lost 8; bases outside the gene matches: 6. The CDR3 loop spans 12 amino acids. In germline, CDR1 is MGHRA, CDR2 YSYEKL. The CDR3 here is CASTRGQGGYTF. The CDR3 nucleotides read TGCGCCAGCACCAGGGGGCAAGGCGGCTACACCTTC.